A selection of T cell receptor beta chains follows, all from one sample in a study of T cell responses to AZD1222 COVID-19 vaccine. Clones were read by immunoSEQ multiplex PCR, and TCRdb kept only the in-frame ones, dropping some. The repertoire holds some 130,000 clones, with about 93% as singletons. Sequencing used peripheral blood, obtained on day 0 of AZD1222 vaccination. The receptors were gathered from an adult in good health. CDR3s include the opening cysteine and the closing phenylalanine or tryptophan. The D gene is left open where the match is weak. Only some rows state a clone size, as once, few, many or a class for expanded clones.

d_gene,abundance,len,j_gene,v_gene,CDR3aa,CDR3nt
TRBD2,once,15,TRBJ2-2,TRBV27,CASSLIGGATGELFF,TGTGCCAGCAGTTTAATCGGGGGGGCCACCGGGGAGCTGTTTTTT
NA,NA,12,TRBJ2-5,TRBV14,CASRDSQETQYF,TGTGCCAGCAGGGACAGCCAAGAGACCCAGTACTTC
NA,NA,19,TRBJ1-2,TRBV5-1,CASSLSFGDRTLQINGYTF,TGCGCCAGCAGCTTATCTTTCGGGGACCGGACACTACAAATCAATGGCTACACCTTC
NA,NA,15,TRBJ1-5,TRBV7-6,CASSLSAGVNQPQHF,TGTGCCAGCAGCTTATCAGCGGGAGTCAATCAGCCCCAGCATTTT
NA,NA,15,TRBJ2-3,TRBV24-1,CATSNPSDGTDTQYF,TGTGCCACCAGCAACCCTAGTGATGGGACAGATACGCAGTATTTT
NA,NA,15,TRBJ1-1,TRBV3-1/TRBV3-2,CASSPVDGLNTEAFF,TGTGCCAGCAGTCCAGTGGACGGTTTAAACACTGAAGCTTTCTTT
NA,NA,12,TRBJ2-1,TRBV29-1,CSGGIGGSEQFF,TGCAGCGGGGGCATCGGTGGAAGTGAGCAGTTCTTC
NA,NA,14,TRBJ2-7,TRBV11-2,CASSPGFGSYEQYF,TGTGCCAGCAGCCCCGGCTTCGGGTCCTACGAGCAGTACTTC
NA,NA,13,TRBJ1-3,TRBV7-2,CASSLGGTNTIYF,TGTGCCAGCAGCTTAGGGGGGACAAACACCATATATTTT
NA,NA,15,TRBJ2-4,TRBV9,CASTPGVLAKNIQYF,TGTGCCAGCACCCCTGGGGTGCTAGCCAAAAACATTCAGTACTTC
NA,NA,14,TRBJ2-1,TRBV5-4,CASSYSSSYNEQFF,TGTGCCAGCAGCTACAGTAGCTCCTACAATGAGCAGTTCTTC
NA,NA,18,TRBJ2-6,TRBV6-4,CASSDFPQPGSGANVLTF,TGTGCCAGCAGTGACTTCCCCCAGCCCGGCTCTGGGGCCAACGTCCTGACTTTC
NA,NA,14,TRBJ1-2,TRBV6-1,CASSDVGWDYGYTF,TGTGCCAGCAGTGATGTGGGCTGGGACTATGGCTACACCTTC
NA,NA,14,TRBJ1-4,TRBV9,CASNRDITNEKLFF,TGTGCCAGCAACAGGGATATAACTAATGAAAAACTGTTTTTT
NA,NA,18,TRBJ2-3,TRBV27,CASSFISPGGLSTDTQYF,TGTGCCAGCAGTTTTATATCCCCCGGGGGGCTTAGCACAGATACGCAGTATTTT
TRBD2,NA,15,TRBJ2-1,TRBV5-4,CASSFLRLAGDGQFF,TGTGCCAGCAGCTTCCTGAGGCTAGCGGGAGATGGGCAGTTCTTC
NA,NA,18,TRBJ2-3,TRBV5-6,CASSLGPKGPHRGDTQYF,TGTGCCAGCAGCTTGGGTCCGAAGGGACCCCATCGGGGAGATACGCAGTATTTT
NA,NA,14,TRBJ1-2,TRBV28,CASSPGRSNYGYTF,TGTGCCAGCAGTCCAGGACGGAGTAACTATGGCTACACCTTC
NA,NA,16,TRBJ2-3,TRBV19,CASSMQGVGHTDTQYF,TGTGCCAGTAGTATGCAGGGAGTGGGACACACAGATACGCAGTATTTT
TRBD1,NA,16,TRBJ2-1,TRBV7-8,CASSFGTGQAFYEQFF,TGTGCCAGCAGCTTTGGTACGGGACAGGCCTTTTATGAGCAGTTCTTC
NA,NA,15,TRBJ1-2,TRBV28,CASSLPPPGPYGYTF,TGTGCCAGCAGTTTACCCCCCCCAGGGCCCTATGGCTACACCTTC
TRBD2,NA,16,TRBJ2-1,TRBV7-9,CATRLGLAGLVGMEFF,TGTGCCACCCGCCTGGGACTAGCGGGACTTGTGGGGATGGAGTTCTTC
NA,NA,15,TRBJ1-3,TRBV4-1,CASSQPITSGNTIYF,TGCGCCAGCAGCCAACCGATTACCTCTGGAAACACCATATATTTT
TRBD2,NA,19,TRBJ2-2,TRBV7-6,CASSFPGLAGYPGTGELFF,TGTGCCAGCAGCTTCCCAGGGCTAGCGGGGTATCCTGGGACCGGGGAGCTGTTTTTT
TRBD1,NA,15,TRBJ1-5,TRBV19,CARRGGQAFPQPQHF,TGTGCCAGACGCGGGGGACAGGCCTTTCCTCAGCCCCAGCATTTT
NA,NA,15,TRBJ1-5,TRBV6-2/TRBV6-3,CASSYNRATGQPQHF,TGTGCCAGCAGTTACAACAGAGCCACGGGCCAGCCCCAGCATTTT
NA,NA,14,TRBJ1-2,TRBV7-9,CASSRGTDNYGYTF,TGTGCCAGCAGCCGAGGGACGGACAACTATGGCTACACCTTC
TRBD2,NA,16,TRBJ2-7,TRBV7-2,CASSLGLAPSSYEQYF,TGTGCCAGCAGCTTAGGACTAGCGCCCAGCTCCTACGAGCAGTACTTC
TRBD1,few,14,TRBJ1-2,TRBV5-6,CASSTGTGAYGYTF,TGTGCCAGCAGCACCGGGACAGGGGCGTATGGCTACACCTTC